The clone carrying this T cell receptor beta chain appeared a single time. Given a much more abundant clone one base away, this may be a read error. Other DNA sequences of this sample code for an identical CDR3. The CDR3 totals 12 residues. Germline-derived CDR1 and CDR2 are SGHDT and YYEEEE. With 1 base removed from V and 3 bases from J, the gap between germline ends came to 5 bases. The donors were adults (healthy and HIV-negative) with no recent acute infections or vaccinations. Among the donors, all were Caucasian adults who lived in Nashville, Tennessee. TCRdb keeps only in-frame clones here, not all; method: immunoSEQ multiplex PCR. The sample contains more than 2 million clones, 90% to 95% of which appear only once. The data were taken from a study of shared clonotypes between healthy human individuals.

Sequences were obtained from naive CD4+ T cells sorted from blood. The subset was: CD45RA+ positively selected. This TCR came from a man between 18 and 29 years old in good health. The chain combines TRBV5-6 with TRBJ2-7; D might be TRBD1 (5 bases). The CDR3 protein is CASSLTGYEQYF. The CDR3 DNA follows: TGTGCCAGCAGCTTGACAGGCTACGAGCAGTACTTC.